This T cell receptor beta chain came from a study of STAT5B mutations in CD4+ large granular lymphocyte leukemia. The CDR3 runs 14 residues. The germline gives CDR1 SGHDT, CDR2 YYEEEE. V lost 7 bases to trimming and J lost 5 bases, with 18 bases between them. Sequencing was performed with immunoSEQ multiplex PCR; in TCRdb, only in-frame clones are kept and a portion is missing. This table has fewer than 50,000 clones, approximately 83% appearing once. Sample: CD4+ T cells from blood buffy coats. This TCR was recovered from a human donor in good health. This chain joins TRBV5-6 and TRBJ1-2; D remains unclear. This CDR3 is CASWITQAGYGYTF. CDR3 coding DNA: TGTGCCAGCTGGATAACCCAGGCTGGTTATGGCTACACCTTC.